This paragraph covers one T cell receptor beta chain sequence. What it recognizes is unknown. Genomic DNA constituted the template upon which TCR beta VDJ and CDR3 profiling was performed. Via MiXCR, TCRdb re-called the reads, giving one row per CDR3 protein. Of about 270,000 distinct CDR3 sequences in the sample, 45% to 65% were seen once. In germline, CDR1 is SGHTA, CDR2 FQGNSA. This CDR3 contains 15 residues. V was shortened by 1 base and J by 5 bases, with 15 bases between the two germline ends. This record comes from a study of CD8+CD57+ T cells in acquired aplastic anemia. Background on the study: Mean yield of DNA from sorted CD4+ and CD8+ cells was 2.5 to 4 ug. Study results and limitations: Patients were compared with controls for CD8+ Simpson's diversity, and no significant difference emerged. Shared by patients and controls, 25 to 35 CD8+ CDR3s were abundant in patients.

V is TRBV7-2 and J is TRBJ2-7, with D maybe TRBD1 (5 bases). The receptor was isolated from a human donor with severe aplastic anemia or a healthy control (not recorded which). The sequencing sample was made of sorted CD4+, CD8+, or CD8+CD57+ T cells (not recorded which) from PBMCs. The CDR3 protein is CASSLVGAGGDEQYF. The CDR3 region has the DNA TGTGCCAGCAGCTTAGTTGGGGCAGGTGGCGACGAGCAGTACTTC.